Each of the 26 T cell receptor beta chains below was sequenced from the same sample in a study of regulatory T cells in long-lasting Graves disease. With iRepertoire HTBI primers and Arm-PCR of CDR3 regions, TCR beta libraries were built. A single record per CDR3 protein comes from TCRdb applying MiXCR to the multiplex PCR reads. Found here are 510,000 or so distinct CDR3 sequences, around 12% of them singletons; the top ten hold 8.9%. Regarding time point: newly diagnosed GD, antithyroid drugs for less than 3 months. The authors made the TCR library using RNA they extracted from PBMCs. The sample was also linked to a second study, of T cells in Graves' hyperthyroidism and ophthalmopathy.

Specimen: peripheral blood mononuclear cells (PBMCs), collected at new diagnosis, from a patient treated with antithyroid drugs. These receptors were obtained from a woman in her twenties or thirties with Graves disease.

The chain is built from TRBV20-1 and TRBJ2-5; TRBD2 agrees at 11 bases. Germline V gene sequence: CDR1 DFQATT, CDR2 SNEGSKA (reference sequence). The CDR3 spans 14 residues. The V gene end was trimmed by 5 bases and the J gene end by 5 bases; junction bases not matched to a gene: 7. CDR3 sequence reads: CSAVSGRAHETQYF. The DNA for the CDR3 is TGCAGTGCTGTTAGCGGGAGGGCCCATGAGACCCAGTACTTC.

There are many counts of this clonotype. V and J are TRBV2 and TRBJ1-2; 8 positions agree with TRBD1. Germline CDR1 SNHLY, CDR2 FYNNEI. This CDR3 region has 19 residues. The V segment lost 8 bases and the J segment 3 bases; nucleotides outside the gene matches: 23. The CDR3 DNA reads TGTGCCAGCCTCGGGACAGGATTTTTGAGTTTGCAGGCCGACTATGGCTACACCTTC. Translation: CASLGTGFLSLQADYGYTF.

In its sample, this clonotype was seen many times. The CDR3 sequence is CASSDDHYNEQFF. Written as DNA, the CDR3 is TGCGCCAGCAGTGATGACCACTACAATGAGCAGTTCTTC. J is TRBJ2-1 and V is TRBV10-1, with D unclear. The CDR3 is 13 amino acids. The germline V and J ends were trimmed by 3 bases and 3 bases, with 6 bases remaining between them. Germline CDR1 reads WNHNN; CDR2 reads SYGVQD (reference sequence).

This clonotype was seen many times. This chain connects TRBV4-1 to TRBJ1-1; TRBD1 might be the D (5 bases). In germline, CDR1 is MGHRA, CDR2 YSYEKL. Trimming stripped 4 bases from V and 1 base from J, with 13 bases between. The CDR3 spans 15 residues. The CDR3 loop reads CASSPLYRSNTEAFF. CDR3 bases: TGCGCCAGCAGCCCACTATACAGGTCGAACACTGAAGCTTTCTTT.

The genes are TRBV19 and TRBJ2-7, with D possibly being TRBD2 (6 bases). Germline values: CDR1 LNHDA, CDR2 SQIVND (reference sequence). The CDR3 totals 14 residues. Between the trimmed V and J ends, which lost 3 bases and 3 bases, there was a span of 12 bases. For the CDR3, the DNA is TGTGCCAGTAGTATCGTAGACGGGAGCTACGAGCAGTACTTC. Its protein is CASSIVDGSYEQYF.

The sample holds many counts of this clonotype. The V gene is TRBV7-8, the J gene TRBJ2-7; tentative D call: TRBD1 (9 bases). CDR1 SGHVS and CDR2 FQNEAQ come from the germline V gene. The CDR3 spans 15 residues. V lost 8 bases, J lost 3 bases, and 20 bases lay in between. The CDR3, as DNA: TGTGCCAGCCAAGCGGGGGACAGGGCCAGCTACGAGCAGTACTTC. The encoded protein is CASQAGDRASYEQYF.

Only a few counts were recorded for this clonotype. The CDR3 DNA reads TGTGCCAGTAGTATAGCCGCTACGAACACTGAAGCTTTCTTT. Protein product: CASSIAATNTEAFF. The V gene is TRBV19, the J gene TRBJ1-1; no reliable D call. The CDR3 sequence is 14 residues long. The ends were cut back, 1 base at V and 1 base at J, with 7 bases in the middle. The germline CDR1 and CDR2 sequences are LNHDA and SQIVND (reference sequence).

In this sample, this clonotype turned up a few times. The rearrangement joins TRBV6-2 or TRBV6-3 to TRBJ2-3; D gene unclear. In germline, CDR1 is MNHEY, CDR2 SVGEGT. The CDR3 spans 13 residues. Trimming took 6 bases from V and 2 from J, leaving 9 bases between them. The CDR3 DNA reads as TGTGCCAGCAGCCCGGTGTACACAGATACGCAGTATTTT. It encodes CASSPVYTDTQYF.

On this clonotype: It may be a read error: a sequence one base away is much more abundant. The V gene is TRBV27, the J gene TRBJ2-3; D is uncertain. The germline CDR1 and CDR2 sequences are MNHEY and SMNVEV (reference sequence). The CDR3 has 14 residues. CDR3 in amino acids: CASSFSYPPYEQCF. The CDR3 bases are TGTGCCAGCAGTTTTTCCTACCCCCCCTACGAGCAGTGCTTC.

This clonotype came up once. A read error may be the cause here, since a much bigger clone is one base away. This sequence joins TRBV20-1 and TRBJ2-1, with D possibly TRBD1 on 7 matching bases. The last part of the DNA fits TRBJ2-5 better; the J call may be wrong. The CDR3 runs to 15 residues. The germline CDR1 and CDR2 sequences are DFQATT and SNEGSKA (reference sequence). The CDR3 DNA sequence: TGCAGTGCTAGATACGCAGCCGGCAGGGGGGTGATCCAGTACTTC. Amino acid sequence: CSARYAAGRGVIQYF.

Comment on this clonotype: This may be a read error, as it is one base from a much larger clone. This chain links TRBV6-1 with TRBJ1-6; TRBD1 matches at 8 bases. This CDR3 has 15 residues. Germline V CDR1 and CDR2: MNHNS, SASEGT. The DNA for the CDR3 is TGTGCCGGCAGAAGACTACAGGGGGTCGATTCACCCCTCCACTTT. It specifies CAGRRLQGVDSPLHF.

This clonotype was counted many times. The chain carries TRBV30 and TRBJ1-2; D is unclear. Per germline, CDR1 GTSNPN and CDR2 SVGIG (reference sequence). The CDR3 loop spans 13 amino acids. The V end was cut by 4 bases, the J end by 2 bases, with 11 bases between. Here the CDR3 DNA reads TGTGCCTGGATTGAGGGCCCGAACTATGGCTACACCTTC. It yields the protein CAWIEGPNYGYTF.

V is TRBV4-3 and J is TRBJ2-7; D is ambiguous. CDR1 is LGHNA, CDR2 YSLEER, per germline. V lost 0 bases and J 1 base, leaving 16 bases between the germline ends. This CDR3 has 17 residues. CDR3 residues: CASSQEFQALRSYEQYF. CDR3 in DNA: TGCGCCAGCAGCCAAGAGTTCCAAGCCTTGCGGTCCTACGAGCAGTACTTC.

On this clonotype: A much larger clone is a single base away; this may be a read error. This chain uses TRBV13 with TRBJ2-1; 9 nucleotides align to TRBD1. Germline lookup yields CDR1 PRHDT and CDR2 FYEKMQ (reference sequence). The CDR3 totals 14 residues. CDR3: CASSPGTGWQTRYF. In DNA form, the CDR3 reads TGTGCCAGCAGCCCAGGGACAGGGTGGCAGACCCGGTACTTC.

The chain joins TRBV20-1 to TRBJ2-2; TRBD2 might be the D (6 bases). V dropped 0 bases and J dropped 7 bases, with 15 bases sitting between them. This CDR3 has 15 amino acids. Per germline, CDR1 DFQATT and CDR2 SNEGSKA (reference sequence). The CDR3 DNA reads TGCAGTGCTAGAGATGGGACTGGCTCCGACGGGGAGCTGTTTTTT. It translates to CSARDGTGSDGELFF.

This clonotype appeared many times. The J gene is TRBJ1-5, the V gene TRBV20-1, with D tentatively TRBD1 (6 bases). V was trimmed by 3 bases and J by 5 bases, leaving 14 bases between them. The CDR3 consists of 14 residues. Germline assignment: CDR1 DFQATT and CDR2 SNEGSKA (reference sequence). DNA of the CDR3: TGCAGTGCTAGTGGAAACAGGGACGATCAGCCCCAGCATTTT. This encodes CSASGNRDDQPQHF.

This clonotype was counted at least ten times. CDR3 in DNA: TGTGCCAGCAGTGAACTGGGAGATACGCAGTATTTT. It translates to CASSELGDTQYF. The gene calls are TRBV2 and TRBJ2-3, with unresolved D. Germline V gives CDR1 SNHLY, CDR2 FYNNEI. With 2 bases removed from V and 5 bases from J, the gap between germline ends came to 5 bases. This CDR3 region has 12 residues.

The CDR3 DNA reads as TGCAGTGCTCGACTAGCGGGAGGGTCGGATGAGCAGTTCTTC. Amino acids: CSARLAGGSDEQFF. V usage is TRBV20-1 and J usage is TRBJ2-1; 14 nucleotides line up with TRBD2. CDR1 and CDR2 (germline): DFQATT, SNEGSKA (reference sequence). The V segment lost 5 bases and the J segment 8 bases; nucleotides outside the gene matches: 5. The length of the CDR3 is 14 residues.

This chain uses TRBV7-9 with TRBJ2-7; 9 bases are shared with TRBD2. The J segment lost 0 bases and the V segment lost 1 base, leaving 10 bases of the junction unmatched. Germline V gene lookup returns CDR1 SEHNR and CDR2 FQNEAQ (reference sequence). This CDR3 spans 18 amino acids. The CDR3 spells CASSLVRPSGDSSYEQYF. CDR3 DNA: TGTGCCAGCAGCTTAGTTCGACCTAGCGGGGACAGCTCCTACGAGCAGTACTTC.

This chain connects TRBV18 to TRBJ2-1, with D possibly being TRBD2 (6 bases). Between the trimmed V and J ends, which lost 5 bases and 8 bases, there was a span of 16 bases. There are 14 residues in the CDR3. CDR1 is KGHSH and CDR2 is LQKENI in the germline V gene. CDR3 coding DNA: TGTGCCAGCTCATGGGTTCGGGAGAGACATGAGCAGTTCTTC. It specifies CASSWVRERHEQFF. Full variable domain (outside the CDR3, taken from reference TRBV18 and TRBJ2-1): NAGVMQNPRHLVRRRGQEARLRCSPMKGHSHVYWYRQLPEEGLKFMVYLQKENIIDESGMPKERFSAEFPKEGPSILRIQQVVRGDSAAYFCASSWVRERHEQFFGPGTRLTVL.

The DNA for the CDR3 is TGCAGTGCTAGATGGCAGGGAAGATACAATGAGCAGTTCTTC. This gives the protein CSARWQGRYNEQFF. The chain is built from TRBV20-1 and TRBJ2-1; perhaps TRBD1 as D (5 bases). CDR3 length: 14 amino acids. The germline gives CDR1 DFQATT, CDR2 SNEGSKA (reference sequence). The ends were cut back, 2 bases at V and 4 bases at J, with 12 bases in the middle.

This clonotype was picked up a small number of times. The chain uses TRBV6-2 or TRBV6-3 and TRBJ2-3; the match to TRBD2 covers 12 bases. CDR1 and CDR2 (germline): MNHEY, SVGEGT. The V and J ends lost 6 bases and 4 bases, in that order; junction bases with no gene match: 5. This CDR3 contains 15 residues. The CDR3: CASRPSGRASDTQYF. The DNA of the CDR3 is TGTGCCAGCAGACCTAGCGGGAGGGCCTCAGATACGCAGTATTTT.

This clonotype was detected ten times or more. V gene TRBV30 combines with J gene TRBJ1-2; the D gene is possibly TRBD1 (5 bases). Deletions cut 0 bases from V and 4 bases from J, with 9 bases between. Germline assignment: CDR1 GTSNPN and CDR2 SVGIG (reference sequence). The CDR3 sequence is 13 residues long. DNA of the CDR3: TGTGCCTGGAGTGTTACGGACATCTATGGCTACACCTTC. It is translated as CAWSVTDIYGYTF.

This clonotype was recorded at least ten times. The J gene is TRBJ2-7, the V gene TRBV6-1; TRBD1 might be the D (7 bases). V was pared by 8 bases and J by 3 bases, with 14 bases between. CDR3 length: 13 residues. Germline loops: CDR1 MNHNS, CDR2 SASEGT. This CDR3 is CASGRGTVYEQYF. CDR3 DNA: TGTGCCAGCGGTCGCGGGACAGTCTACGAGCAGTACTTC.

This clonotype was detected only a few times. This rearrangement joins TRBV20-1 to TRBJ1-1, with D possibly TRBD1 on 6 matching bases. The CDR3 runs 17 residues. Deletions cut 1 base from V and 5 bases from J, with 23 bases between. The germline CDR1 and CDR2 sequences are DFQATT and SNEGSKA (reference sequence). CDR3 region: CSARVPTGPLERTEAFF. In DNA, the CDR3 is TGCAGTGCTAGAGTCCCCACAGGGCCTCTTGAAAGAACTGAAGCTTTCTTT.

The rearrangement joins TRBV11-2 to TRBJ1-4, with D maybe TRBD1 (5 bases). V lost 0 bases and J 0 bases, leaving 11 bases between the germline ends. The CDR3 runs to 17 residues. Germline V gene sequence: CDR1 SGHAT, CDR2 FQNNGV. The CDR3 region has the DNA TGTGCCAGCAGCTTAGAAGGGCTCAGGGCAACTAATGAAAAACTGTTTTTT. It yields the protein CASSLEGLRATNEKLFF.